This T cell receptor (beta chain) originates from a study of blood T cell repertoires in COVID-19. Overall study: Some COVID-19 samples were acute and others convalescent; all came from the United States, Italy and Spain. T cells, B-cell-depleted T cells, or PBMCs supplied cDNA or gDNA.

The germline V gene encodes CDR1 SGHKS and CDR2 YYEKEE (reference sequence). CDR3 length equals 13 residues. Trimming removed 4 bases at V and 4 bases at J, with 11 bases between. Authors' analysis steps: Estimation of nucleated cell counts relied on the amplification of reference gene primers. Sequencing was performed with immunoSEQ multiplex PCR; in TCRdb, only in-frame clones are kept and a portion is missing. V and J calls and clone size are as listed in that table; D and trimming were resolved from the DNA. Of 110,000 or so clones in the sample, approximately 81% were seen once. The chain employs TRBV5-5 and TRBJ1-2; a possible D gene is TRBD1 (6 bases). The TCR comes from a man aged 45-60 years with acute or convalescent COVID-19. The sequenced material came from peripheral blood. CDR3 region: CASSQQGFYGYTF. The CDR3 DNA reads as TGTGCCAGCAGCCAACAGGGATTCTATGGCTACACCTTC.